This T cell receptor (beta chain) was recovered during a study of blood T cell repertoires in COVID-19. Overall study: Specimens from acute and convalescent COVID-19 originated in the United States, Italy and Spain.

Between the trimmed V and J ends, which lost 4 bases and 0 bases, there was a span of 14 bases. The CDR3 spans 16 residues. Germline V gene data show CDR1 as SGHNT and CDR2 as YYREEE (reference sequence). TCRdb keeps only in-frame clones here, not all; method: immunoSEQ multiplex PCR. The data show hundreds of thousands of clones, 75% to 90% seen once. V and J are TRBV5-4 and TRBJ2-1; D perhaps matches TRBD2 (5 bases). The origin of this receptor is a young woman with active or convalescent COVID-19. The sequencing input was peripheral blood. The CDR3 spells CASSGLAKSSYNEQFF. DNA of the CDR3: TGTGCCAGCAGCGGATTAGCGAAGAGCTCCTACAATGAGCAGTTCTTC.